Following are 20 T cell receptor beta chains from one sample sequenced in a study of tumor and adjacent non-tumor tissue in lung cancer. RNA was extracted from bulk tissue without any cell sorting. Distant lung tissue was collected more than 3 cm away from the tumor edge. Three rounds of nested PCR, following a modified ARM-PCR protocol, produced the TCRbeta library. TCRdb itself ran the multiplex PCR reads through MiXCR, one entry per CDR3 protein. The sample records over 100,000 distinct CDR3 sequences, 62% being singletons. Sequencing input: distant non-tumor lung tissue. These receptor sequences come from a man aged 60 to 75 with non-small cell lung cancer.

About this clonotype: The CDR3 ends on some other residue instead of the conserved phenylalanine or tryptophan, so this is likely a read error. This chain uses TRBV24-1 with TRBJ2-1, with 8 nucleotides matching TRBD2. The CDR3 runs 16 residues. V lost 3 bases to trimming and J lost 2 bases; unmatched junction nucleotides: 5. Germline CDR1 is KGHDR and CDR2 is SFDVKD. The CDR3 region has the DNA TGTGCCACCAGTGATCCACTAGCGGATACCTACAATGAGCAGTTCTAC. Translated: CATSDPLADTYNEQFY.

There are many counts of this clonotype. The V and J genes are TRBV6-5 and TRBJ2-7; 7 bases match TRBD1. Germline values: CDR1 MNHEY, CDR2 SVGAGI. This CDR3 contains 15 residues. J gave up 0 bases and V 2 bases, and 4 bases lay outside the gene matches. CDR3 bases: TGTGCCAGCAGTTACGACGGACAGGCCTCCTACGAGCAGTACTTC. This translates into CASSYDGQASYEQYF.

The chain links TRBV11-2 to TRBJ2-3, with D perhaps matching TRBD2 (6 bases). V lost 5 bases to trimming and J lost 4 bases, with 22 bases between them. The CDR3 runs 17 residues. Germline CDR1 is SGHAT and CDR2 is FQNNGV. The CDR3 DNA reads TGTGCCAGCAGCACAAAAAGGACGGAGGGTGCAGCAGATACGCAGTATTTT. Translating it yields CASSTKRTEGAADTQYF. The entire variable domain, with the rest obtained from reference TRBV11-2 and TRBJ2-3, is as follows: EAGVAQSPRYKIIEKRQSVAFWCNPISGHATLYWYQQILGQGPKLLIQFQNNGVVDDSQLPKDRFSAERLKGVDSTLKIQPAKLEDSAVYLCASSTKRTEGAADTQYFGPGTRLTVL.

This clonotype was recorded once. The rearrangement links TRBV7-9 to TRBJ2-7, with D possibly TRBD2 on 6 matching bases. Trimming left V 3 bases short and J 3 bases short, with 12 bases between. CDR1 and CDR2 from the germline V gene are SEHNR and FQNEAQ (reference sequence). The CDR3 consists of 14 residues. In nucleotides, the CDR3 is TGTGCCAGCAGCTTGGACTCGGGGGTCTACGAGCAGTACTTC. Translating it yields CASSLDSGVYEQYF.

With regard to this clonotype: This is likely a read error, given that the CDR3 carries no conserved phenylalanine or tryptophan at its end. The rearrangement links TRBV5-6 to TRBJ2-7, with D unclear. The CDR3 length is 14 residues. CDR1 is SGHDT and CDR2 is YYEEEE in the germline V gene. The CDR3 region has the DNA TGTGCCTGCAGCCGGTCGGTCCATCCCTACGAGCAGTACCTC. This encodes CACSRSVHPYEQYL.

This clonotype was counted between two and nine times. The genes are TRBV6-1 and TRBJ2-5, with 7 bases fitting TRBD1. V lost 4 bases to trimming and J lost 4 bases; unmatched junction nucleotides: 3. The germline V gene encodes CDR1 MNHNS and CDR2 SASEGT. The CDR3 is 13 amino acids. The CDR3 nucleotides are TGTGCCAGCAGTGTAGGACAGGTAGAGACCCAGTACTTC. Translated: CASSVGQVETQYF.

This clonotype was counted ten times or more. CDR3 in amino acids: CASTTGSDTFRNTEAFF. CDR3 DNA: TGTGCCAGCACTACAGGTTCGGACACATTTAGGAACACTGAAGCTTTCTTT. This sequence joins TRBV6-2 or TRBV6-3 and TRBJ1-1; D is possibly TRBD1 (5 bases). The germline V gene has CDR1 MNHEY and CDR2 SVGEGT. The V end was cut by 7 bases, the J end by 1 base, with 22 bases between. The CDR3 totals 17 residues.

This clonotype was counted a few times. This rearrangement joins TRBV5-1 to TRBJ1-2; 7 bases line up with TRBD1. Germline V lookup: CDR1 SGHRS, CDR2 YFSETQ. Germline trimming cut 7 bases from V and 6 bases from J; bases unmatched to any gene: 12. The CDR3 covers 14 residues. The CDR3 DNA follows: TGCGCCAGCGGCTGCCGGGACAGCTCGAATGGCTACACCTTC. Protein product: CASGCRDSSNGYTF.

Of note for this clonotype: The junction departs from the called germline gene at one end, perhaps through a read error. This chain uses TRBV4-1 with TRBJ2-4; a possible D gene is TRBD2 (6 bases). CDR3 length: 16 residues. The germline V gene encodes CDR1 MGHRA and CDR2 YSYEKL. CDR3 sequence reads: CASRQESLGLLNIQYF. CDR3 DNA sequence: TGCGCCAGCAGACAAGAGTCTCTGGGACTCTTAAACATTCAGTACTTC.

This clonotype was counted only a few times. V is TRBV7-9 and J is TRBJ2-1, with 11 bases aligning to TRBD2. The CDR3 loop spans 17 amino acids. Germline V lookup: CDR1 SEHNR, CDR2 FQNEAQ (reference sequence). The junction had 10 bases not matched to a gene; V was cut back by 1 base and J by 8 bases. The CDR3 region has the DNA TGTGCCAGCAGCTTAGATAGCGGGAGGGCCAGGTTGGATGAGCAGTTCTTC. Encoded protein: CASSLDSGRARLDEQFF.

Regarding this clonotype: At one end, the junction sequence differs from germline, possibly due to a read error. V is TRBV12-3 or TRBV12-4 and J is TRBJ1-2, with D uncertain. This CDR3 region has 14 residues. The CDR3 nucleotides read TGTGCCAACAGTCCGCTTCGACCTATATATGGCTACACCTTC. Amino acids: CANSPLRPIYGYTF.

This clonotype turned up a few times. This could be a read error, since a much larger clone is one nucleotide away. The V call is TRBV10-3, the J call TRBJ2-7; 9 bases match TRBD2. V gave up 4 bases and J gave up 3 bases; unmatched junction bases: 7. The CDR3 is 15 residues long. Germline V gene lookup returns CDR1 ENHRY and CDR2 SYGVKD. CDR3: CAISGHQAGGYEQYF. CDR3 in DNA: TGTGCCATCAGTGGACACCAAGCGGGGGGCTACGAGCAGTACTTC.

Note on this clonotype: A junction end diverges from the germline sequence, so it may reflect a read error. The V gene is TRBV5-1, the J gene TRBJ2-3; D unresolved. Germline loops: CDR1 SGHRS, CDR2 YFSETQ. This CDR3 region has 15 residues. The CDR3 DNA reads TGCACCAGCAGCTTGGAAGCCAGTGTCACAGATACGCAGTATTTT. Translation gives CTSSLEASVTDTQYF. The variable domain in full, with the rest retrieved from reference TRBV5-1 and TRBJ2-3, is KAGVTQTPRYLIKTRGQQVTLSCSPISGHRSVSWYQQTPGQGLQFLFEYFSETQRNKGNFPGRFSGRQFSNSRSEMNVSTLELGDSALYLCTSSLEASVTDTQYFGPGTRLTVL.

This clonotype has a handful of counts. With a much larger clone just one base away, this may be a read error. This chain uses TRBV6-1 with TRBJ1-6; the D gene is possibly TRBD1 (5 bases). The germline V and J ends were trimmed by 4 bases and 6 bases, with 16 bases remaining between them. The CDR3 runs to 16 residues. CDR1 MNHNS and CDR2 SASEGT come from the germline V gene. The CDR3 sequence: CASSGTTGHCNSPLHF. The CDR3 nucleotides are TGTGCCAGCAGTGGGACTACAGGACACTGTAATTCACCCCTCCACTTT.

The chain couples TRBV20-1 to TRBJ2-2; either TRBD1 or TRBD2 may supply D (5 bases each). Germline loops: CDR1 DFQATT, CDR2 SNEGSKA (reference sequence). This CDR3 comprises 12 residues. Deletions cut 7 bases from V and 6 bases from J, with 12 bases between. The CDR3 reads CSEQGASGELFF. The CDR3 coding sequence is TGCAGTGAGCAGGGAGCCTCCGGGGAGCTGTTTTTT.

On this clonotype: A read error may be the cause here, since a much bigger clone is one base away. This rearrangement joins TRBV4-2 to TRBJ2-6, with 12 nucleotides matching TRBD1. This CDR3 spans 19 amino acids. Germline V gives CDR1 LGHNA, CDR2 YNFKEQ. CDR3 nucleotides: TGTGCCAGCTGCCAAGTTGGGACAGGGGGCCCCTCTGGGGCCAACGTCCTGACTTTC. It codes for CASCQVGTGGPSGANVLTF.

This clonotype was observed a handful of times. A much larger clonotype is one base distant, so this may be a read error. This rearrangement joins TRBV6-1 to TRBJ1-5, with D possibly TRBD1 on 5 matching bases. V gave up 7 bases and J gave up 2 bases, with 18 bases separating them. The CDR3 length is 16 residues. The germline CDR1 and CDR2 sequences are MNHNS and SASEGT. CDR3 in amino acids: CASINPPRAGNQPQHF. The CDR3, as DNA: TGTGCCAGCATCAATCCACCCAGGGCGGGCAATCAGCCCCAGCATTTT.

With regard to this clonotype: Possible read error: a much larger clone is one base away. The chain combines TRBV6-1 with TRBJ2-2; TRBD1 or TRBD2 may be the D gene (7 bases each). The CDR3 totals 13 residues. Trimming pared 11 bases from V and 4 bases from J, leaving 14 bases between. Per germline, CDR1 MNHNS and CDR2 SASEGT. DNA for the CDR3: TGTGCCCAGGGGGAGGGGAGCACCGGGGAGCTGTTTTTT. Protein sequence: CAQGEGSTGELFF.

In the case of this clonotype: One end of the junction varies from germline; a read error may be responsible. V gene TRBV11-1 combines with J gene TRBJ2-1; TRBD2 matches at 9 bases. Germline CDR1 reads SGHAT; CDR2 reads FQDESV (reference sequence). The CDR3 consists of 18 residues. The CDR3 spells CASCLGGLAGISYNEQFF. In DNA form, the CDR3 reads TGTGCCAGCTGCTTAGGGGGACTAGCTGGAATTTCCTACAATGAACAGTTCTTC. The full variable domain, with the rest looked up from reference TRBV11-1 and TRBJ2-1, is EAEVAQSPRYKITEKSQAVAFWCDPISGHATLYWYRQILGQGPELLVQFQDESVVDDSQLPKDRFSAERLKGVDSTLKIQPAELGDSAMYLCASCLGGLAGISYNEQFFGPGTRLTVL.

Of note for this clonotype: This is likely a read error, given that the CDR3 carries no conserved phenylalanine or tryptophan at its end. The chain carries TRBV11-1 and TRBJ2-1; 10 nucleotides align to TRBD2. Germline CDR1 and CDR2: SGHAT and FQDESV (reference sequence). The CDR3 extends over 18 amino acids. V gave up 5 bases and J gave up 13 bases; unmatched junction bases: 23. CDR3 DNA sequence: TGTGCCAGCAGCAAACATTGGACTAGCGGACGGATCTTTAGTGAACAGTTCCTC. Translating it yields CASSKHWTSGRIFSEQFL.